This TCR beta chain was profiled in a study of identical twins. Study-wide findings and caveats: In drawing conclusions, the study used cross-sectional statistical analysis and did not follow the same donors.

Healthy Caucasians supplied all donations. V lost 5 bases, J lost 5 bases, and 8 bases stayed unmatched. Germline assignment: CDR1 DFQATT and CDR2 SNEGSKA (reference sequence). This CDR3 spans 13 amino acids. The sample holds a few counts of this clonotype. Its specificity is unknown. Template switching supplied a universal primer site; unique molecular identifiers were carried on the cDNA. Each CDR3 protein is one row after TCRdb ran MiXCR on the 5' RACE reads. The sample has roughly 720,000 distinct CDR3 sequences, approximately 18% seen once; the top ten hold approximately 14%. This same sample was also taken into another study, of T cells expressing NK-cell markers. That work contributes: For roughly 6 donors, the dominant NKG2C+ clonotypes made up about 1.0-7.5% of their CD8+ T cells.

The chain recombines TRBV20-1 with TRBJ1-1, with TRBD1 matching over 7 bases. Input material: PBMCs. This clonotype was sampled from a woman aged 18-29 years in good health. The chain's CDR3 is CSAARQGGTEAFF. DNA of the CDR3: TGCAGTGCTGCTCGACAGGGAGGGACTGAAGCTTTCTTT.